One TCR beta chain is described in this entry. Its specificity is not known. The sample originates from a study of shared clonotypes between healthy human individuals. Study-level findings and limits: Rarefaction showed sorted-subset sequencing was incomplete despite large depth. A generally larger estimated richness was seen in naive subsets than in memory subsets.

Libraries were prepared by immunoSEQ multiplex PCR; TCRdb keeps only in-frame clonotypes and omits some of them. This table has a few million clones, more than 80% appearing once. Germline lookup yields CDR1 MDHEN and CDR2 SYDVKM. The CDR3 length is 14 residues. V lost 6 bases and J lost 6, with 14 bases in between. The donors were all Caucasian adults (living in Nashville, Tennessee). This receptor was obtained from a man between 18 and 35 years old in good health. Sequenced material: naive CD4+ T cells sorted from blood. Subset noted: CD45RA+ positively selected. The chain employs TRBV28 and TRBJ2-2; the D is unclear. This chain's CDR3 is CASSRTNNPGELFF. CDR3 nucleotides: TGTGCCAGCAGCCGTACTAATAATCCCGGGGAGCTGTTTTTT. Full variable domain (remainder filled in from reference TRBV28 and TRBJ2-2): DVKVTQSSRYLVKRTGEKVFLECVQDMDHENMFWYRQDPGLGLRLIYFSYDVKMKEKGDIPEGYSVSREKKERFSLILESASTNQTSMYLCASSRTNNPGELFFGEGSRLTVL.